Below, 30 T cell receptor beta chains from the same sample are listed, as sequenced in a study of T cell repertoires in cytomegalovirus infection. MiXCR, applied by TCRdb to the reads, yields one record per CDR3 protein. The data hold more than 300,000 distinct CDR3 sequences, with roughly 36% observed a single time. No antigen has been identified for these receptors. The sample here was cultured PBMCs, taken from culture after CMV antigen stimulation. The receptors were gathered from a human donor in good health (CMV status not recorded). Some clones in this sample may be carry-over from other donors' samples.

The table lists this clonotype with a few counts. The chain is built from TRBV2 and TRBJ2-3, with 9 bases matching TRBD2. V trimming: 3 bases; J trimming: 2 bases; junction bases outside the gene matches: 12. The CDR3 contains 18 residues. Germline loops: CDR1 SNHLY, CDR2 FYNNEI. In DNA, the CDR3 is TGTGCCAGCAGTGAGTGGTGGGAGTCTAGCGGGGTCACAGATACGCAGTATTTT. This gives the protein CASSEWWESSGVTDTQYF.

CDR3 bases: TGTGCCAGCAGTTACAGAGAGACAGGACAACAGCCCCAGCATTTT. Amino acids: CASSYRETGQQPQHF. The chain links TRBV6-6 to TRBJ1-5, with a possible D match to TRBD1 (6 bases). Trimming stripped 2 bases from V and 7 bases from J, with 15 bases between. The CDR3 is 15 amino acids. In germline, CDR1 is MNHNY, CDR2 SVGAGI (reference sequence).

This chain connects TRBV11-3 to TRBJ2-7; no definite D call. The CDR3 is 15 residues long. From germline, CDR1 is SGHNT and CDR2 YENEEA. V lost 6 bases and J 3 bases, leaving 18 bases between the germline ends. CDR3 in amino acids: CASSSPPGSSYEQYF. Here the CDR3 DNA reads TGTGCCAGCAGTTCGCCCCCCGGCTCAAGCTACGAGCAGTACTTC.

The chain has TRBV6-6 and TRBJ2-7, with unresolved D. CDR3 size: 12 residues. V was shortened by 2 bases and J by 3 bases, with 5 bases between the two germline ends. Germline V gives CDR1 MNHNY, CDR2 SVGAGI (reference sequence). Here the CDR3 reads CASSYNRYEQYV. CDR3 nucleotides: TGTGCCAGCAGTTACAACCGCTACGAGCAGTACGTC.

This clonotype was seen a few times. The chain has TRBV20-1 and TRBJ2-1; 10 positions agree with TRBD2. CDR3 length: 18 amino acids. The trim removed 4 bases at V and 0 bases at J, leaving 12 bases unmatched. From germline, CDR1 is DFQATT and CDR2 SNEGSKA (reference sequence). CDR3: CSAKTLAGALISYNEQFF. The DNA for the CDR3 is TGCAGTGCTAAAACCCTAGCGGGAGCCCTGATCTCCTACAATGAGCAGTTCTTC.

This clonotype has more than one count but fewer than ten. The CDR3 reads CASSSYTGTGSEQYV. The CDR3 DNA reads TGTGCCAGCAGCTCGTATACCGGGACAGGATCCGAGCAGTACGTC. The chain uses TRBV5-4 and TRBJ2-7; TRBD1 aligns across 8 bases. J lost 6 bases, V lost 3 bases, and 11 bases had no gene match. The CDR3 spans 15 residues. CDR1 SGHNT and CDR2 YYREEE come from the germline V gene (reference sequence).

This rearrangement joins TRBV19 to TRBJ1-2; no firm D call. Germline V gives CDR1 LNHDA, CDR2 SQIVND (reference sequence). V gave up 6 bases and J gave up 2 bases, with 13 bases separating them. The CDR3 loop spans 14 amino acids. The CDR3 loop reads CASRPTGMNYGYTF. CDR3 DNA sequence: TGTGCCAGTAGACCCACCGGCATGAACTATGGCTACACCTTC. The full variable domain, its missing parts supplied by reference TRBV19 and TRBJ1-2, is DGGITQSPKYLFRKEGQNVTLSCEQNLNHDAMYWYRQDPGQGLRLIYYSQIVNDFQKGDIAEGYSVSREKKESFPLTVTSAQKNPTAFYLCASRPTGMNYGYTFGSGTRLTVV.

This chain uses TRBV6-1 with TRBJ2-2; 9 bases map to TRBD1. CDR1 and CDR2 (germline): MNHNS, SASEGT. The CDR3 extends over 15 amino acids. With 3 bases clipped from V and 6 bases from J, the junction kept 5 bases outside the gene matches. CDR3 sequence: CASSDGQGLAGELFF. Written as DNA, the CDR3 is TGTGCCAGCAGTGACGGACAGGGGCTTGCCGGGGAGCTGTTTTTT.

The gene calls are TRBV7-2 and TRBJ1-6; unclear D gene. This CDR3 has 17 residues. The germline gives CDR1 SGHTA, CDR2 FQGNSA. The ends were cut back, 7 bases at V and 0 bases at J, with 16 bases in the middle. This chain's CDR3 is CASNPLGVGSYNSPLHF. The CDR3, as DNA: TGTGCCAGCAACCCTCTGGGTGTAGGCTCCTATAATTCACCCCTCCACTTT.

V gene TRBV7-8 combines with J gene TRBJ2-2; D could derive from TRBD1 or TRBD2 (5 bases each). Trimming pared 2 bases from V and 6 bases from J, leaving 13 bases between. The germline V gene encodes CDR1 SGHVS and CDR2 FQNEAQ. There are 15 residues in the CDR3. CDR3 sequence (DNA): TGTGCCAGCAGCTTATCGGGATGGACACCCGGGGAGCTGTTTTTT. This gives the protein CASSLSGWTPGELFF.

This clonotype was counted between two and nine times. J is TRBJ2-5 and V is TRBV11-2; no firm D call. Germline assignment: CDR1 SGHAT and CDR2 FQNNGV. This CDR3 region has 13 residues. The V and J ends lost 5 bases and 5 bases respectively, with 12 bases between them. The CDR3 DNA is TGTGCCAGCAGCCTACAGACCCGGGAGACCCAGTACTTC. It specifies CASSLQTRETQYF.

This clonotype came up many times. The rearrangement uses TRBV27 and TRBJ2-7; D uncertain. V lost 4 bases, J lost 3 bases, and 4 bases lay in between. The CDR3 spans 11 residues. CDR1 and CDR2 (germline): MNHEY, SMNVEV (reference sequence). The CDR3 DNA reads TGTGCCAGCAGTTCCCTCTACGAGCAGTACTTC. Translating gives CASSSLYEQYF.

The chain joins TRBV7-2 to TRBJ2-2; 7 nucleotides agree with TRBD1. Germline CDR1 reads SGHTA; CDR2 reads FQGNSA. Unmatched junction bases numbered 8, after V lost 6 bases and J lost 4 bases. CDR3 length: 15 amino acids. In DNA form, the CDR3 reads TGTGCCAGCAGTCTTCGGCGACAGGGCACCGGGGAGCTGTTTTTT. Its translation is CASSLRRQGTGELFF.

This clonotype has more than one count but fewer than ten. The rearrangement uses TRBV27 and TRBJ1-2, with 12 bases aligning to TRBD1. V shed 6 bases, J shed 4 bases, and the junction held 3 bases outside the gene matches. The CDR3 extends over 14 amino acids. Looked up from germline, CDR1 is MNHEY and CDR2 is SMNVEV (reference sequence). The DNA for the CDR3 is TGTGCCAGCAGGGGGACAGGGGGCACCTATGGCTACACCTTC. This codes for CASRGTGGTYGYTF.

The CDR3 is CASSVKGTEAFF. CDR3 bases: TGTGCCAGCAGCGTAAAGGGGACTGAAGCTTTCTTT. The genes are TRBV11-2 and TRBJ1-1; possible D gene TRBD1, 5 bases. V was shortened by 5 bases and J by 5 bases, with 9 bases between the two germline ends. The CDR3 length is 12 residues. Looked up from germline, CDR1 is SGHAT and CDR2 is FQNNGV.

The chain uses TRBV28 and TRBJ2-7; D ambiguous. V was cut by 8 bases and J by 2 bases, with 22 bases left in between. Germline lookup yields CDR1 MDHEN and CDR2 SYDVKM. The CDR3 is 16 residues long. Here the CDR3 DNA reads TGTGCCAGCGGAAGATCGGACCAGAAAAATCCCTACGAGCAGTACTTC. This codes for CASGRSDQKNPYEQYF.

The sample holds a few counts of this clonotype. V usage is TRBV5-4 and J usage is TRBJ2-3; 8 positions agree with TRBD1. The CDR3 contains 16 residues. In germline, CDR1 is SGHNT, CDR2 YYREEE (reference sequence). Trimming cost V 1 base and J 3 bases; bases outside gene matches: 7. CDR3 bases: TGTGCCAGCAGCTTGTACGTGGACAGGGCTACAGATACGCAGTATTTT. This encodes CASSLYVDRATDTQYF.

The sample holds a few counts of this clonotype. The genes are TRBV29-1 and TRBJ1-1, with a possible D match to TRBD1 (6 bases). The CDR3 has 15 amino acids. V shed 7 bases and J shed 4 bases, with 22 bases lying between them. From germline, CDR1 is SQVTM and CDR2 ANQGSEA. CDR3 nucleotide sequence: TGCAGCGGAAGACAGGTACTTCCAAGGGGCACTGAAGCTTTCTTT. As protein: CSGRQVLPRGTEAFF. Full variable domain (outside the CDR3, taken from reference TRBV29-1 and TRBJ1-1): SAVISQKPSRDICQRGTSLTIQCQVDSQVTMMFWYRQQPGQSLTLIATANQGSEATYESGFVIDKFPISRPNLTFSTLTVSNMSPEDSSIYLCSGRQVLPRGTEAFFGQGTRLTVV.

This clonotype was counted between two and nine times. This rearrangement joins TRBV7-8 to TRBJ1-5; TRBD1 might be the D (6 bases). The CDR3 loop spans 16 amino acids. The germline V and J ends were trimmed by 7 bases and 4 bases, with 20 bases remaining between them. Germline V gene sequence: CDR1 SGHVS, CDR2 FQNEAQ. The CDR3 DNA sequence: TGTGCCAGCATAAAAGAAATCCCACAGGGAAATCAGCCCCAGCATTTT. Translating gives CASIKEIPQGNQPQHF.

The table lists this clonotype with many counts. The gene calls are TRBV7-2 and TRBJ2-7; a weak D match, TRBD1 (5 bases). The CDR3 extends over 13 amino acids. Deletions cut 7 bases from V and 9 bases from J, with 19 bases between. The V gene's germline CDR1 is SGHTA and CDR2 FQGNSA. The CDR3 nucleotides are TGTGCCAGCACCTTCCCCTGGAGCCAGGGGCAGTACTTC. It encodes CASTFPWSQGQYF.

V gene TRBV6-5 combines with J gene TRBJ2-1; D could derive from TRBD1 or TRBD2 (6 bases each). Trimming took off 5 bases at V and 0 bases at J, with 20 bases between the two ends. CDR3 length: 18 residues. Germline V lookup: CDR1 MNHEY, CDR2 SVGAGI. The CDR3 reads CASSRLVRGGSSYNEQFF. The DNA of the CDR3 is TGTGCCAGCAGTCGCCTTGTACGAGGGGGGAGCTCCTACAATGAGCAGTTCTTC.

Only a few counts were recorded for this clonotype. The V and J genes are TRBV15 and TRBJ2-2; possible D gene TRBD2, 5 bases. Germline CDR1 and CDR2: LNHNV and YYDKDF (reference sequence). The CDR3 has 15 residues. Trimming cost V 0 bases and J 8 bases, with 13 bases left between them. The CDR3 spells CATSRDYGRRGELFF. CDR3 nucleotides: TGTGCCACCAGCAGAGATTATGGGCGGAGGGGGGAGCTGTTTTTT.

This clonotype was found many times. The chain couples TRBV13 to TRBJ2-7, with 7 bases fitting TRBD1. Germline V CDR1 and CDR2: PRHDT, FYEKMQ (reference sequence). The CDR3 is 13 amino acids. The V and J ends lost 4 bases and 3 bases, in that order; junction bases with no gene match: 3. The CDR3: CASSSRGLYEQYF. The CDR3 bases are TGTGCCAGCAGCTCGAGGGGGCTCTACGAGCAGTACTTC. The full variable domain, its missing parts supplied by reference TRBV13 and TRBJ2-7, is AAGVIQSPRHLIKEKRETATLKCYPIPRHDTVYWYQQGPGQDPQFLISFYEKMQSDKGSIPDRFSAQQFSDYHSELNMSSLELGDSALYFCASSSRGLYEQYFGPGTRLTVT.

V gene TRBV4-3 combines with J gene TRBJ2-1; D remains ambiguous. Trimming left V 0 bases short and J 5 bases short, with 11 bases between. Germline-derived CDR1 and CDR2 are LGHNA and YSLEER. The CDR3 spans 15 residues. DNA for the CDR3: TGCGCCAGCAGCCAAGATGCCGGGTCCAACAATGAGCAGTTCTTC. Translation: CASSQDAGSNNEQFF.

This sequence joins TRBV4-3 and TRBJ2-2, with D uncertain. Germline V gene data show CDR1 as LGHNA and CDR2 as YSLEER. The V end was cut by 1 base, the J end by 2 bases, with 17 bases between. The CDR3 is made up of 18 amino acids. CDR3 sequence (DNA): TGCGCCAGCAGCCAAGTCGGAGTCGGGTTTCGAAACACCGGGGAGCTGTTTTTT. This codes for CASSQVGVGFRNTGELFF.

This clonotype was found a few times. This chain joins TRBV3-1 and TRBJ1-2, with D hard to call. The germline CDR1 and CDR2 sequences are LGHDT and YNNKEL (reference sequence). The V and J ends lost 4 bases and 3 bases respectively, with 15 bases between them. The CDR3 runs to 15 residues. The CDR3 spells CASSRRSGGYYGYTF. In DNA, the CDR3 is TGTGCCAGCAGCCGACGAAGTGGCGGATACTATGGCTACACCTTC.

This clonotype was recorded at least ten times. DNA for the CDR3: TGTGCCAGCAGCTTAAACCGGCTAGGGGGATACGAGCAGTACTTC. Its translation: CASSLNRLGGYEQYF. The chain joins TRBV7-2 to TRBJ2-7; tentative D call: TRBD1 (6 bases). CDR1 is SGHTA and CDR2 is FQGNSA in the germline V gene. Deletions cut 2 bases from V and 4 bases from J, with 15 bases between. This CDR3 has 15 residues.

For the CDR3, the DNA is TGTGCCATCAGTGAGGATGGACAGGACTATGGCTACACCTTC. It is translated as CAISEDGQDYGYTF. V usage is TRBV10-3 and J usage is TRBJ1-2; 7 nucleotides agree with TRBD1. CDR3 length: 14 amino acids. V trimming: 2 bases; J trimming: 3 bases; junction bases outside the gene matches: 3. Germline V CDR1 and CDR2: ENHRY, SYGVKD.

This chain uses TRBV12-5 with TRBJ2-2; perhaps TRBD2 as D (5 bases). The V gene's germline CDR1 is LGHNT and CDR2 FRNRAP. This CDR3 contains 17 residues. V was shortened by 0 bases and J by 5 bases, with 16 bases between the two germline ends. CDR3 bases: TGTGCTAGTGGTTTGGTAGGATGGAGGTTCTCAACCGGGGAGCTGTTTTTT. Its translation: CASGLVGWRFSTGELFF.

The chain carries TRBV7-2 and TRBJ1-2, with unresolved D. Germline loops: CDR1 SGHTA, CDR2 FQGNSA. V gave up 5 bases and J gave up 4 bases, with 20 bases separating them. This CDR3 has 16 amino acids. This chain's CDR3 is CASSRTGTQLVYGYTF. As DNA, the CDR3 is TGTGCCAGCAGCAGGACGGGTACCCAGCTCGTCTATGGCTACACCTTC.